One and the same sample provided the 8 T cell receptor beta chains below, sequenced in a study of T cells after yellow fever vaccination. A single record per CDR3 protein comes from TCRdb applying MiXCR to the 5' RACE reads. The sample shows more than 55,000 distinct CDR3 sequences, approximately 7% of them seen only once. The sequences come from CD8+ T cells sorted from PBMCs, collected 15 days after the yellow fever booster vaccination. These receptors originate from a man aged 25-40 years who received the YFV17D yellow fever vaccine.

This clonotype was found many times. In DNA, the CDR3 is TGTGCCAGCGGATCGGAGGTCGAGCAGTTCTTC. Protein product: CASGSEVEQFF. V gene TRBV9 combines with J gene TRBJ2-1, with D maybe TRBD2 (5 bases). Germline V CDR1 and CDR2: SGDLS, YYNGEE. This CDR3 is built from 11 residues. V lost 7 bases to trimming and J lost 10 bases, with 12 bases between them.

The genes are TRBV6-5 and TRBJ2-7, with TRBD1 matching over 9 bases. The CDR3 has 15 residues. The V gene's germline CDR1 is MNHEY and CDR2 SVGAGI. Trimming cost V 2 bases and J 2 bases; bases outside gene matches: 4. CDR3 DNA sequence: TGTGCCAGCAGTTACGGGACAGGGAAAACCTACGAGCAGTACTTC. Protein sequence: CASSYGTGKTYEQYF.

The chain links TRBV29-1 to TRBJ2-1, with D possibly being TRBD2 (6 bases). CDR1 and CDR2 from the germline V gene are SQVTM and ANQGSEA. The CDR3 runs 13 residues. V lost 7 bases and J lost 5, with 15 bases in between. CDR3 protein: CSERRLEDNEQFF. CDR3 sequence (DNA): TGCAGCGAGCGACGACTAGAAGACAATGAGCAGTTCTTC.

Points on this clonotype: Its ends do not fully match the called genes, so a read error is possible. This chain joins TRBV4-3 and TRBJ1-1; tentative D call: TRBD1 (6 bases). The CDR3 has 12 residues. The germline CDR1 and CDR2 sequences are LGHNA and YSLEER. CDR3 nucleotide sequence: TGCGCCAGCGGCCAAGCGACAGGAGAAGCTTTCTTT. Protein: CASGQATGEAFF.

This clonotype was recorded many times. The genes are TRBV24-1 and TRBJ2-3; no clear D gene. From germline, CDR1 is KGHDR and CDR2 SFDVKD. Trimming pared 4 bases from V and 1 base from J, leaving 14 bases between. The CDR3 consists of 16 residues. CDR3 sequence (DNA): TGTGCCACCAGTGACCCCACCCGACTCGGCACAGATACGCAGTATTTT. It codes for CATSDPTRLGTDTQYF.

This clonotype showed up many times. V and J are TRBV20-1 and TRBJ2-3; the D is unclear. Trimming left V 3 bases short and J 5 bases short, with 6 bases between. There are 11 residues in the CDR3. The germline V gene has CDR1 DFQATT and CDR2 SNEGSKA (reference sequence). The CDR3 spells CSASFRDTQYF. DNA for the CDR3: TGCAGTGCTAGTTTCAGAGATACGCAGTATTTT.

At least ten counts were recorded for this clonotype. The chain is built from TRBV7-8 and TRBJ2-5, with D possibly being TRBD1 (5 bases). The CDR3 runs 15 residues. Per germline, CDR1 SGHVS and CDR2 FQNEAQ. With 5 bases removed from V and 1 base from J, the gap between germline ends came to 14 bases. The CDR3 sequence is CASSDGHGGQETQYF. CDR3 coding DNA: TGTGCCAGCAGCGATGGACACGGCGGCCAAGAGACCCAGTACTTC. The full variable domain, with the rest looked up from reference TRBV7-8 and TRBJ2-5, is GAGVSQSPRYKVAKRGQDVALRCDPISGHVSLFWYQQALGQGPEFLTYFQNEAQLDKSGLPSDRFFAERPEGSVSTLKIQRTQQEDSAVYLCASSDGHGGQETQYFGPGTRLLVL.

At least ten counts were recorded for this clonotype. This rearrangement joins TRBV7-6 to TRBJ2-1; 7 bases line up with TRBD2. The V gene end was trimmed by 4 bases and the J gene end by 8 bases; junction bases not matched to a gene: 11. The CDR3 is 15 residues long. The germline gives CDR1 SGHVS, CDR2 FNYEAQ. The CDR3 is CASSSGFGTSDEQFF. The CDR3 DNA reads TGTGCCAGCAGCTCGGGGTTTGGTACTAGCGATGAGCAGTTCTTC.